Listed here are 25 T cell receptor beta chains from one sample, sequenced in a study of T cell repertoires and HLA-DP antigens. Some clones are missing from TCRdb's copy, which holds only in-frame ones; the method was immunoSEQ multiplex PCR. The sample lists about 89,000 clones, about 89% occurring once. The antigens of these receptors remain unknown. Sequences were obtained from CD4+ T cells from PBMCs. These receptors came from a middle-aged man in good health and CMV-seronegative.

The V call is TRBV30, the J call TRBJ1-5; perhaps TRBD1 as D (5 bases). CDR1 is GTSNPN, CDR2 SVGIG, per germline (reference sequence). V was clipped by 0 bases and J by 4 bases, with 10 bases between them. This CDR3 comprises 14 residues. The CDR3 region has the DNA TGTGCCTGGAGTGTAATGACAGAGAATCAGCCCCAGCATTTT. This gives the protein CAWSVMTENQPQHF.

CDR3 in amino acids: CASSLGTSGFYEQYF. The DNA of the CDR3 is TGTGCCAGCAGCTTAGGGACTAGCGGATTTTACGAGCAGTACTTC. V is TRBV13 and J is TRBJ2-7; 9 nucleotides match TRBD2. CDR3 length equals 15 residues. Germline CDR1 is PRHDT and CDR2 is FYEKMQ (reference sequence). V lost 0 bases, J lost 4 bases, and 4 bases stayed unmatched.

The V call is TRBV9, the J call TRBJ2-6; no reliable D call. The ends were cut back, 5 bases at V and 4 bases at J, with 10 bases in the middle. Germline V CDR1 and CDR2: SGDLS, YYNGEE. The length of the CDR3 is 14 residues. CDR3 in amino acids: CASSDGPGANVLTF. DNA of the CDR3: TGTGCCAGCAGTGACGGCCCGGGGGCCAACGTCCTGACTTTC.

The chain employs TRBV7-2 and TRBJ1-1; D remains ambiguous. V shed 3 bases and J shed 2 bases, with 4 bases lying between them. The CDR3 is 12 amino acids. Germline CDR1 reads SGHTA; CDR2 reads FQGNSA. Here the CDR3 reads CASSFSNTEAFF. CDR3 DNA: TGTGCCAGCAGCTTCAGTAACACTGAAGCTTTCTTT.

V is TRBV14 and J is TRBJ2-7; 11 bases agree with TRBD2. Germline CDR1 and CDR2: SGHDN and FVKESK. The V segment lost 0 bases and the J segment 4 bases; nucleotides outside the gene matches: 5. This CDR3 contains 16 residues. The CDR3 nucleotides are TGTGCCAGCAGCCAAGACGGGTCTAGCGGGAGGTACGAGCAGTACTTC. Protein product: CASSQDGSSGRYEQYF. Drawing the rest from reference TRBV14 and TRBJ2-7, the complete variable domain is EAGVTQFPSHSVIEKGQTVTLRCDPISGHDNLYWYRRVMGKEIKFLLHFVKESKQDESGMPNNRFLAERTGGTYSTLKVQPAELEDSGVYFCASSQDGSSGRYEQYFGPGTRLTVT.

The chain joins TRBV29-1 to TRBJ1-2; D is unresolved. V lost 8 bases to trimming and J lost 3 bases, with 13 bases between them. This CDR3 comprises 12 residues. In germline, CDR1 is SQVTM, CDR2 ANQGSEA. CDR3 region: CSSGGVDYGYTF. In nucleotides, the CDR3 is TGCAGCTCGGGTGGGGTTGACTATGGCTACACCTTC.

The chain carries TRBV9 and TRBJ2-2, with D unresolved. The V end lost 0 bases, the J end lost 0 bases, and 9 bases lay between the germline ends. CDR1 SGDLS and CDR2 YYNGEE come from the germline V gene. This CDR3 comprises 16 residues. CDR3 residues: CASSVALQANTGELFF. CDR3 coding DNA: TGTGCCAGCAGCGTAGCGTTACAAGCGAACACCGGGGAGCTGTTTTTT.

This chain joins TRBV7-8 and TRBJ2-1; D call uncertain. Germline V lookup: CDR1 SGHVS, CDR2 FQNEAQ. The CDR3 has 15 residues. Trimming left V 4 bases short and J 0 bases short, with 10 bases between. Here the CDR3 reads CASSSPRSSYNEQFF. CDR3 nucleotides: TGTGCCAGCAGCTCCCCTAGGAGCTCCTACAATGAGCAGTTCTTC. Using reference TRBV7-8 and TRBJ2-1 for the parts outside the CDR3, the full variable domain is GAGVSQSPRYKVAKRGQDVALRCDPISGHVSLFWYQQALGQGPEFLTYFQNEAQLDKSGLPSDRFFAERPEGSVSTLKIQRTQQEDSAVYLCASSSPRSSYNEQFFGPGTRLTVL.

The chain has TRBV27 and TRBJ1-4; D not resolved. Deletions cut 3 bases from V and 4 bases from J, with 15 bases between. CDR3 size: 16 residues. The germline gives CDR1 MNHEY, CDR2 SMNVEV (reference sequence). CDR3 in amino acids: CASSLAGSGINEKLFF. The CDR3 nucleotides read TGTGCCAGCAGTTTGGCCGGCTCGGGGATTAATGAAAAACTGTTTTTT. The whole variable domain, filled in from reference TRBV27 and TRBJ1-4, reads EAQVTQNPRYLITVTGKKLTVTCSQNMNHEYMSWYRQDPGLGLRQIYYSMNVEVTDKGDVPEGYKVSRKEKRNFPLILESPSPNQTSLYFCASSLAGSGINEKLFFGSGTQLSVL.

This chain links TRBV9 with TRBJ1-3; no definite D call. The CDR3 is made up of 12 amino acids. Germline V gene sequence: CDR1 SGDLS, CDR2 YYNGEE. V was pared by 3 bases and J by 0 bases, with 1 base between. The CDR3 loop is CASSDSGNTIYF. CDR3 DNA sequence: TGTGCCAGCAGCGACTCTGGAAACACCATATATTTT.

In its sample, this clone was seen once. The chain carries TRBV10-1 and TRBJ2-5; possibly TRBD1 for D (6 bases). The germline CDR1 and CDR2 sequences are WNHNN and SYGVQD (reference sequence). Between the trimmed V and J ends, which lost 2 bases and 0 bases, there was a span of 7 bases. The CDR3 runs to 14 residues. CDR3 DNA sequence: TGCGCCAGCAGTGAGACAGGGTACCAAGAGACCCAGTACTTC. This translates into CASSETGYQETQYF.

The chain couples TRBV28 to TRBJ2-7; 15 bases fit TRBD2. Germline assignment: CDR1 MDHEN and CDR2 SYDVKM. The V gene end was trimmed by 1 base and the J gene end by 3 bases; junction bases not matched to a gene: 7. There are 18 residues in the CDR3. The CDR3 sequence: CASSLFGTSGRINYEQYF. CDR3 in DNA: TGTGCCAGCAGTTTATTTGGGACTAGCGGGAGGATAAACTACGAGCAGTACTTC.

This clone showed up just a few times. The CDR3 protein is CASSLGARGTGELFF. Here the CDR3 DNA reads TGTGCCAGCAGCCTGGGGGCTAGGGGCACCGGGGAGCTGTTTTTT. The genes are TRBV5-5 and TRBJ2-2; possibly TRBD1 for D (6 bases). This CDR3 contains 15 residues. V was cut by 4 bases and J by 4 bases, with 14 bases left in between. The V gene's germline CDR1 is SGHKS and CDR2 YYEKEE (reference sequence).

This chain uses TRBV19 with TRBJ1-1, with a weak D call TRBD1 (6 bases). Germline V gene data show CDR1 as LNHDA and CDR2 as SQIVND (reference sequence). V lost 4 bases to trimming and J lost 1 base, with 16 bases between them. CDR3 length: 16 amino acids. CDR3 in amino acids: CASSNPALRGNTEAFF. The DNA for the CDR3 is TGTGCCAGTAGTAACCCAGCCCTCAGGGGGAACACTGAAGCTTTCTTT.

The chain carries TRBV7-8 and TRBJ1-1; no reliable D call. The V gene lost 2 bases and the J gene lost 5 bases, with 12 bases spanning the gap. CDR1 is SGHVS and CDR2 is FQNEAQ in the germline V gene. This CDR3 region has 14 residues. This CDR3 reads CASSLTLAGTEAFF. CDR3 coding DNA: TGTGCCAGCAGCTTAACATTGGCGGGGACTGAAGCTTTCTTT.

The J gene is TRBJ1-5, the V gene TRBV7-3; 9 bases fit TRBD1. This CDR3 spans 16 amino acids. J was trimmed by 7 bases and V by 5 bases; bases with no gene match: 12. CDR1 and CDR2 (germline): SGHTA, FQGTGA. The CDR3 region has the DNA TGTGCCAGCAGCCTTGTGACAGGGGGTATTAGGCAGCCCCAGCATTTT. It codes for CASSLVTGGIRQPQHF.

The table lists this clone with a few counts. The V and J genes are TRBV5-6 and TRBJ2-7, with D perhaps matching TRBD1 (6 bases). Per germline, CDR1 SGHDT and CDR2 YYEEEE. V was trimmed by 2 bases and J by 4 bases, leaving 10 bases between them. The CDR3 covers 13 residues. CDR3 residues: CASSLTGRYEQYF. The DNA for the CDR3 is TGTGCCAGCAGCTTAACAGGGCGGTACGAGCAGTACTTC.

The V and J genes are TRBV9 and TRBJ2-5; possibly TRBD1 for D (6 bases). Germline assignment: CDR1 SGDLS and CDR2 YYNGEE. The CDR3 has 15 amino acids. V was clipped by 0 bases and J by 5 bases, with 14 bases between them. CDR3 in DNA: TGTGCCAGCAGCGTAGCTGGGGGCGAGGGGGAGACCCAGTACTTC. It translates to CASSVAGGEGETQYF.

V usage is TRBV2 and J usage is TRBJ2-2; weak D call: TRBD1 (6 bases). The CDR3 runs to 15 residues. V was cut by 4 bases and J by 6 bases, with 15 bases left in between. The germline V gene encodes CDR1 SNHLY and CDR2 FYNNEI. The CDR3 reads CASSGLASGAGELFF. The CDR3 nucleotides are TGTGCCAGCAGTGGCCTCGCGTCAGGGGCCGGGGAGCTGTTTTTT.

The rearrangement links TRBV10-3 to TRBJ1-2, with D unresolved. The length of the CDR3 is 13 residues. CDR1 and CDR2 (germline): ENHRY, SYGVKD. The V end was cut by 5 bases, the J end by 6 bases, with 13 bases between. In DNA form, the CDR3 reads TGTGCCATCAGTAGGAAACTCGAGGATGGCTACACCTTC. It encodes CAISRKLEDGYTF.

DNA for the CDR3: TGCAGCGTTCGAAGGGAAAGGGGCACTGAAGCTTTCTTT. Protein sequence: CSVRRERGTEAFF. The chain recombines TRBV29-1 with TRBJ1-1; tentatively, D is TRBD1 (5 bases). CDR1 and CDR2 from the germline V gene are SQVTM and ANQGSEA. V dropped 5 bases and J dropped 4 bases, with 14 bases sitting between them. This CDR3 has 13 residues.

This clone appeared once. V is TRBV30 and J is TRBJ1-2; no reliable D call. From germline, CDR1 is GTSNPN and CDR2 SVGIG (reference sequence). The CDR3 runs 9 residues. The ends were cut back, 6 bases at V and 7 bases at J, with 6 bases in the middle. This CDR3 reads CACGSGYTF. CDR3 nucleotide sequence: TGTGCCTGTGGGAGTGGCTACACCTTC.

CDR3 sequence (DNA): TGTGCCAGCAGACTGCCCGCGGCTTCCGGAGAGACCCAGTACTTC. It yields the protein CASRLPAASGETQYF. The chain combines TRBV28 with TRBJ2-5; D uncertain. There are 15 residues in the CDR3. V lost 6 bases and J 4 bases, leaving 18 bases between the germline ends. The V gene's germline CDR1 is MDHEN and CDR2 SYDVKM. The variable domain in full, completed from reference TRBV28 and TRBJ2-5, reads DVKVTQSSRYLVKRTGEKVFLECVQDMDHENMFWYRQDPGLGLRLIYFSYDVKMKEKGDIPEGYSVSREKKERFSLILESASTNQTSMYLCASRLPAASGETQYFGPGTRLLVL.

This sequence joins TRBV7-2 and TRBJ1-3; 9 bases line up with TRBD1. The CDR3 totals 16 residues. After removal of 6 bases from V and 2 bases from J, the junction contained 8 bases not matched to a gene. Germline CDR1 and CDR2: SGHTA and FQGNSA. The CDR3 loop reads CASSYNRGQAGNTIYF. In nucleotides, the CDR3 is TGTGCCAGCAGTTACAACAGGGGGCAAGCTGGAAACACCATATATTTT.

V usage is TRBV9 and J usage is TRBJ1-6, with 7 positions matching TRBD1. The CDR3 runs 15 residues. With 2 bases clipped from V and 3 bases from J, the junction kept 2 bases outside the gene matches. The V gene's germline CDR1 is SGDLS and CDR2 YYNGEE. The DNA of the CDR3 is TGTGCCAGCAGCGTGACAGGGAGCTATAATTCACCCCTCCACTTT. Translated: CASSVTGSYNSPLHF. Full variable domain (rest looked up from reference TRBV9 and TRBJ1-6): DSGVTQTPKHLITATGQRVTLRCSPRSGDLSVYWYQQSLDQGLQFLIQYYNGEERAKGNILERFSAQQFPDLHSELNLSSLELGDSALYFCASSVTGSYNSPLHFGNGTRLTVT.